The entry below describes one TCR beta chain. Its specificity is unknown. This entry belongs to a study of neoadjuvant anti-PD-1 for oral cavity cancer. Study details: Non-progressing patients received a fourth nivolumab dose near day 43, then surgery on days 50-56. General study points: PBMC Gini-index clonality exceeded responders' in non-responders post-nivolumab.

Generated by immunoSEQ multiplex PCR, the TCRdb table keeps only in-frame clones and is missing some. There are 30,000 to 40,000 clones in the sample; about 87% occur only once, and roughly 3.6% lies in the top ten. This TCR was recovered from a person aged 35-79 years with oral cavity squamous cell carcinoma. Sequences were derived from PBMCs, sampled before nivolumab (anti-PD-1) treatment.

CDR3 DNA sequence: TGTGCCAGCAGTCCAGGACTAGCGGGGGTGGCAGATACGCAGTATTTT. This translates into CASSPGLAGVADTQYF. This chain links TRBV6-6 with TRBJ2-3; 13 bases agree with TRBD2. Losses at the gene ends were 5 bases for V and 4 bases for J; bases not matched to a gene: 6. The CDR3 has 16 amino acids. Germline V gives CDR1 MNHNY, CDR2 SVGAGI (reference sequence).